This section outlines one TCR beta chain sequence together with its context. The CDR3 has 16 residues. Looked up from germline, CDR1 is GTSNPN and CDR2 is SVGIG (reference sequence). The V segment lost 1 base and the J segment 11 bases; nucleotides outside the gene matches: 10. This record comes from a study of blood T cell repertoires in COVID-19. Study overall: The United States, Italy and Spain were the sources of the acute and convalescent COVID-19 samples. Sample material is recorded as cDNA or gDNA derived from T cells, B-cell-depleted T cells, or PBMCs.

Original processing notes: Counts of nucleated cells, estimated from reference gene primer amplification, were obtained. Method: immunoSEQ multiplex PCR; TCRdb's copy keeps in-frame clones and lacks some. V, J and clone size derive from that table, while D and trimming were established from the DNA sequence. The sample records 200,000 to 300,000 clones, just under 85% being singletons. The V gene is TRBV30, the J gene TRBJ2-1, with 14 positions matching TRBD2. Material for sequencing was peripheral blood. This TCR was sampled from a woman over 75 with acute or convalescent COVID-19. The CDR3 region is CAWSAFGLAGGPQQFF. CDR3 bases: TGTGCCTGGAGTGCTTTCGGACTAGCGGGGGGCCCTCAGCAGTTCTTC.